This TCR beta chain was captured in a study of OX40 agonist ivuxolimab in advanced cancers. Study overall: A mean age of roughly 60 years, range about 20 to 90, was recorded, and 70% to 85% were male.

Sequencing was performed with immunoSEQ multiplex PCR; in TCRdb, only in-frame clones are kept and a portion is missing. Of approximately 82,000 clones listed, around 88% are singletons. With V trimmed by 6 bases and J by 4 bases, 7 bases remained unmatched. CDR3 length: 15 amino acids. CDR1 is SGHTA and CDR2 is FQGTGA in the germline V gene. Researchers took blood at baseline, on cycle 4 day 1, and on cycle 7 day 1. The receptor's source is an adult with an advanced solid tumor such as melanoma, head and neck, liver or kidney cancer. The chain employs TRBV7-3 and TRBJ2-7, with 12 bases matching TRBD2. This sample comprised CD4+ or CD8+ T cells sorted from blood, obtained in a trial of the OX40 agonist ivuxolimab. The CDR3 sequence: CASSLGLAGQYEQYF. CDR3 nucleotide sequence: TGTGCCAGCAGTTTAGGACTAGCGGGACAGTACGAGCAGTACTTC.